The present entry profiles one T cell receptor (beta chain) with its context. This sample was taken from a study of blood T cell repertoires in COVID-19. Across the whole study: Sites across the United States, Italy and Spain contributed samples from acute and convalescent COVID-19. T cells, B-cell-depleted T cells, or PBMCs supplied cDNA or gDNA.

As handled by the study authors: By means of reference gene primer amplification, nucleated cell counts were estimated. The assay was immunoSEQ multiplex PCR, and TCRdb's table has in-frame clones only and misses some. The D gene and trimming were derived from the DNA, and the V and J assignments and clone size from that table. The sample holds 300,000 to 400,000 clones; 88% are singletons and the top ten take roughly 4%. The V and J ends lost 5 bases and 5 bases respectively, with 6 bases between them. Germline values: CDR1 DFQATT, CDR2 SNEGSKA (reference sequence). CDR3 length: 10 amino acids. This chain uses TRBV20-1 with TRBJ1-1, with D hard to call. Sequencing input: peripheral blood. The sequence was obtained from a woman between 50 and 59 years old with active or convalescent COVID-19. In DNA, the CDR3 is TGCAGTGCTTTCGGTACTGAAGCTTTCTTT. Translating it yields CSAFGTEAFF.